The text below deals with one TCR beta chain. This clone has a handful of counts. There is no known antigen for this receptor. No quality values exist for individual bases; no much larger clone is one base distant. This sample was taken from a study of beta chain features in type 1 diabetes (dated by TCRdb to the late 2010s). About the full investigation: Mean age, gender distribution, total cell number and subset yield did not differ between patients and healthy donors. A total of about 110,000,000 sorted cells were examined across all samples, and a strong correlation was observed between cell number per subset and RNA yield. The study compared TCRB repertoires of sorted circulating CD4+ T cell subsets between recently diagnosed type 1 diabetes patients and matched healthy donors. Regulatory and stem cell-like memory subsets were isolated from only 8 patients and 8 healthy donors, whereas naive and central memory subsets came from all 30 or so donors.

Overall results and qualifications from the work: PCR may preferentially amplify shorter templates, but because patient and control samples were amplified and corrected together, any resulting skew would affect both groups equally. Type 1 diabetes patients showed a moderate but significant shortening of TCRB CDR3 length in all four CD4+ subsets. Because cDNA was sequenced instead of genomic DNA, activated cells with high expression could be over-represented, although the groups did not differ in activation or CD3 levels. Because small numbers of individuals were included in the HLA sub-analyses, any influence of HLA type on TCRB rearrangement was left unresolved. Naive, central memory and regulatory TCRB repertoires appeared to be more alike among patients than among healthy donors. Patients with type 1 diabetes made fewer insertions and deleted more nucleotides at VDJ recombination sites, implying thymic rearrangement abnormalities.

A single peripheral blood draw of about 116 mL on average was collected from each donor into heparinised tubes. A BD FACSAria II and a panel including CD45RO, CCR7, CD25, CD127, CD95 and CD27 were used to sort naive, central memory, regulatory and stem cell-like memory CD4+ T cells. A purity above 95% was achieved for all sorted populations. PBMCs were separated immediately by Lymphoprep density gradient centrifugation and were stained directly, without being cultured. So that batch effects would be minimized, each experiment stained and sorted samples in pairs, pairing one healthy donor with one patient. From a lookup of the germline V gene (reference sequence), CDR1 and CDR2 are SGHNT and YYREEE. The trim is 0 bases for V and 1 base for J, with a gap of 14 bases between the germline ends. The CDR3 holds 17 amino acids from the cysteine to the phenylalanine. Only CDR3 DNA remains: 51 bases, in frame from the first base.

The High Capacity cDNA Reverse Transcription Kit was used to reverse transcribe all of the isolated RNA, meaning that expressed TCRB transcripts were what got sequenced. Deep immunoSEQ sequencing was applied to naive, central memory and regulatory T cell samples, giving an average of roughly 3.5 million total reads per sample. Sorted cells were lysed in RLT buffer, and RNA was extracted using DNase-treated RNeasy Micro or Mini kits according to cell number. To prevent cross-contamination, every cell subset was processed on its own, while patient and healthy donor samples were processed together. TCRB sequences were amplified from cDNA with the immunoSEQ multiplex PCR, producing 87-bp fragments spanning the CDR3 region. Amplicons were sequenced on the Illumina HiSeq platform. The original pipeline was this. Synthetic template baselines were used to correct PCR bias computationally, reads within Hamming distance 2 were collapsed together, and singletons that could not be merged were discarded. Reads were aligned against IMGT to assign V, D and J genes, CDR3 length and insertions or deletions at six rearrangement sites. Within each subset, clonotype counts were normalized to sorted cell number, after which true diversity and Gini coefficients were computed with the tcR R package. The overlap coefficient, calculated on TCRB nucleotide sequences, was used to measure repertoire sharing. Out-of-frame TCRB sequences from naive cells were analyzed to stand in for the pre-selection repertoire. TCRdb took over this immuneACCESS table, retaining in-frame rearrangements with V and J assigned. Such tables are incomplete; in checked studies, under half of the missing clones stem from an unresolved V gene, and the remainder is unexplained. For V, J and clone size, that table is used; D and trimming come from the DNA. The sample data list around 310,000 clones, and 11% of these were observed just once. Jointly, the top ten make up about 0.015% of the sample.

Material: naive CD4+ T cells from blood. Per the publication, the cell subset or site label means: true naive CD4+ T cells. The V and J segments used are TRBV5-4 and TRBJ2-1; a tentative D call is TRBD1 (5 bases match). The source of this sequence is a woman aged 25 to 39 in good health. The encoded CDR3 is CASSLVHQGRSYNEQFF. The bases read TGTGCCAGCAGCTTGGTTCATCAGGGCAGATCCTACAATGAGCAGTTCTTC.